This T cell receptor (beta chain) is from a study of cytomegalovirus exposure and HLA in healthy donors. Study in general: Findings of an earlier analysis included some 120 million unique TCR beta sequences from 190 million or so T cells.

V lost 4 bases to trimming and J lost 7 bases; unmatched junction nucleotides: 5. In germline, CDR1 is SGHNT, CDR2 YYREEE (reference sequence). The CDR3 covers 14 residues. A multiplex PCR was run with 60 Vbeta primers and 13 Jbeta primers. Assay used: immunoSEQ multiplex PCR; TCRdb lists only in-frame clones, some missing. The sample records approximately 150,000 clones, about four fifths being singletons. Specimen: PBMCs. This sequence originates from a woman aged 40 to 50 in good health and CMV-seropositive. The V gene is TRBV5-4, the J gene TRBJ2-4; 10 bases are shared with TRBD1. CDR3: CASSVTGGENIQYF. In DNA form, the CDR3 reads TGTGCCAGCAGCGTGACAGGGGGCGAGAACATTCAGTACTTC.